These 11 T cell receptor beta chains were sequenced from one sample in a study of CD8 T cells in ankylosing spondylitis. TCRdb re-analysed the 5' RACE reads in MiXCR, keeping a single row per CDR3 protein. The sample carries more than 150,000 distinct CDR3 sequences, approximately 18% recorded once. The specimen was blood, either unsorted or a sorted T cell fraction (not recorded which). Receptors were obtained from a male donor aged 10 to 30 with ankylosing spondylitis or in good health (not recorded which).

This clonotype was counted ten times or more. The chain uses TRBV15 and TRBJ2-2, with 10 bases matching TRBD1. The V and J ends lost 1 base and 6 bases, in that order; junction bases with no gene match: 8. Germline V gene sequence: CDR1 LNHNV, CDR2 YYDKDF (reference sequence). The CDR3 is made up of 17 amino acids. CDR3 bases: TGTGCCACCAGCAGAGTCCCCGGGACAGGGGCCCCCGGGGAGCTGTTTTTT. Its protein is CATSRVPGTGAPGELFF.

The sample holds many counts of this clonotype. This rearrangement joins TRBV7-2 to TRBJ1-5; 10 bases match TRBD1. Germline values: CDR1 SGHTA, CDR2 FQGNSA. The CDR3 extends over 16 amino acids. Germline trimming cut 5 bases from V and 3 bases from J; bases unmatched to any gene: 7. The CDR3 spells CASSPPGQGFNQPQHF. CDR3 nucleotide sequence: TGTGCCAGCAGCCCTCCGGGACAGGGGTTCAATCAGCCCCAGCATTTT.

CDR3 sequence reads: CASGPREYNEQFF. CDR3 DNA sequence: TGTGCCAGCGGACCGAGGGAGTACAATGAGCAGTTCTTC. The chain has TRBV6-6 and TRBJ2-1; D may be TRBD2 (5 bases). This CDR3 has 13 residues. Germline V lookup: CDR1 MNHNY, CDR2 SVGAGI (reference sequence). Trimming took 8 bases from V and 4 from J, leaving 12 bases between them.

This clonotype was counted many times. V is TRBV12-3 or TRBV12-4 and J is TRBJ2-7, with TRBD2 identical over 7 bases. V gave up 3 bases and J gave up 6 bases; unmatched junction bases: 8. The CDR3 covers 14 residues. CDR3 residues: CASSFVGGPCEQYF. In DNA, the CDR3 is TGTGCCAGCAGTTTTGTGGGAGGGCCTTGCGAGCAGTACTTC.

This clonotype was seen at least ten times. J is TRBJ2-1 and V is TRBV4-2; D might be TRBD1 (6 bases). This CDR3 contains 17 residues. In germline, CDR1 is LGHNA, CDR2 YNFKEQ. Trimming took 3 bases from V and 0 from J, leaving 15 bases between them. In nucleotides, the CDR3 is TGTGCCAGCAGCCAGCTAACAGGGTCCAGCTCCTACAATGAGCAGTTCTTC. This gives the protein CASSQLTGSSSYNEQFF.

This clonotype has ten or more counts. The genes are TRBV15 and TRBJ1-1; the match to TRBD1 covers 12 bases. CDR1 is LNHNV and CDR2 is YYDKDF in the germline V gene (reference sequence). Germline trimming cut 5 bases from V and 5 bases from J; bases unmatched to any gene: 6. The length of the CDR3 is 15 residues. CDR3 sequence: CATSGDRGLGTEAFF. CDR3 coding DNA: TGTGCCACCAGCGGGGACAGGGGGCTAGGTACTGAAGCTTTCTTT.

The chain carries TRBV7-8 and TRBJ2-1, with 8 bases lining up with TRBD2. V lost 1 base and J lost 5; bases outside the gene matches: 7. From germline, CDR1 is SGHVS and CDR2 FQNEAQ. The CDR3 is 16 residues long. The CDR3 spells CASSLGGAGDHNEQFF. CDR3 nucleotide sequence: TGTGCCAGCAGCTTAGGGGGAGCGGGAGACCACAATGAGCAGTTCTTC. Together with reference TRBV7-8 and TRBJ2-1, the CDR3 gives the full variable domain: GAGVSQSPRYKVAKRGQDVALRCDPISGHVSLFWYQQALGQGPEFLTYFQNEAQLDKSGLPSDRFFAERPEGSVSTLKIQRTQQEDSAVYLCASSLGGAGDHNEQFFGPGTRLTVL.

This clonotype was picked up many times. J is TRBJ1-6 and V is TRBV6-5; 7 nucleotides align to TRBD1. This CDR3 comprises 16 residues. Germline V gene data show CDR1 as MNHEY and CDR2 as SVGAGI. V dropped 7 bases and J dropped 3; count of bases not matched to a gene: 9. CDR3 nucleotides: TGTGCCAGCATGATGGCAGGGGGAGACTATAATTCACCCCTCCACTTT. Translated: CASMMAGGDYNSPLHF.

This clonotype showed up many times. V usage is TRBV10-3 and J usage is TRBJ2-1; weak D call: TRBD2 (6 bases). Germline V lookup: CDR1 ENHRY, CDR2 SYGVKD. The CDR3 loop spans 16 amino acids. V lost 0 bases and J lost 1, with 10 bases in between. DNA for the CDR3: TGTGCCATCAGTGAGTCGGGGAGGCGATCCTACAATGAGCAGTTCTTC. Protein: CAISESGRRSYNEQFF.

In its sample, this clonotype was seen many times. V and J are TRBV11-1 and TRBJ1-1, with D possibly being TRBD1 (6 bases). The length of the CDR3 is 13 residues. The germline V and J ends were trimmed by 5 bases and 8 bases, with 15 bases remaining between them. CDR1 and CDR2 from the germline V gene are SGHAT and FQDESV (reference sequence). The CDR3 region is CASSPDLQGEAFF. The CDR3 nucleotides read TGTGCCAGCAGCCCAGACCTCCAGGGGGAAGCTTTCTTT.

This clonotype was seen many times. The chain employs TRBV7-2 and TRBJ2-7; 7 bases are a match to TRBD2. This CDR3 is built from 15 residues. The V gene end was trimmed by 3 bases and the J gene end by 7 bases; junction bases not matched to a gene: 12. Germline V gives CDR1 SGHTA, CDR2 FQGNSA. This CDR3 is CASSLGTYGGGEQYF. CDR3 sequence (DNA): TGTGCCAGCAGCTTGGGGACGTACGGGGGAGGGGAGCAGTACTTC.